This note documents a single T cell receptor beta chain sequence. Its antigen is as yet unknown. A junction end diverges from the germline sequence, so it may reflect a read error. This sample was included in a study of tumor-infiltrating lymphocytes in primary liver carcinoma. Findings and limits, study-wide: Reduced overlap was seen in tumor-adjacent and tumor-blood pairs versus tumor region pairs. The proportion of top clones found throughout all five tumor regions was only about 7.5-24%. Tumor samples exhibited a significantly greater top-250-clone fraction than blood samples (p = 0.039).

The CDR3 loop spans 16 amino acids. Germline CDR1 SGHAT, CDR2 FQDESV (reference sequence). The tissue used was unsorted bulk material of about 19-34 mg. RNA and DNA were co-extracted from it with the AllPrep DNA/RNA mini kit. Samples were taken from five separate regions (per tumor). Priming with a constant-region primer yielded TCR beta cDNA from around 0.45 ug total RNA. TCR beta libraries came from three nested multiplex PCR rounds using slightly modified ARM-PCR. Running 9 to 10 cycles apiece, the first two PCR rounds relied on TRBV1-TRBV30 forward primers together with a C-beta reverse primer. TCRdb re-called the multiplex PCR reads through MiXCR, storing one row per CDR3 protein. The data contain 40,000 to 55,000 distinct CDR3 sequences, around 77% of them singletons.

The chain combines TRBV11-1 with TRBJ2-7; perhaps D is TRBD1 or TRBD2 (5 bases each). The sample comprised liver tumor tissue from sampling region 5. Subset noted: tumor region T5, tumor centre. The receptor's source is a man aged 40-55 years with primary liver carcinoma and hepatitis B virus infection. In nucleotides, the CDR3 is TGTGCCAGCAGCCTGCGCCTCAGGGCGTCCCTGGGAGAGCAGTGCTTC. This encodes CASSLRLRASLGEQCF.